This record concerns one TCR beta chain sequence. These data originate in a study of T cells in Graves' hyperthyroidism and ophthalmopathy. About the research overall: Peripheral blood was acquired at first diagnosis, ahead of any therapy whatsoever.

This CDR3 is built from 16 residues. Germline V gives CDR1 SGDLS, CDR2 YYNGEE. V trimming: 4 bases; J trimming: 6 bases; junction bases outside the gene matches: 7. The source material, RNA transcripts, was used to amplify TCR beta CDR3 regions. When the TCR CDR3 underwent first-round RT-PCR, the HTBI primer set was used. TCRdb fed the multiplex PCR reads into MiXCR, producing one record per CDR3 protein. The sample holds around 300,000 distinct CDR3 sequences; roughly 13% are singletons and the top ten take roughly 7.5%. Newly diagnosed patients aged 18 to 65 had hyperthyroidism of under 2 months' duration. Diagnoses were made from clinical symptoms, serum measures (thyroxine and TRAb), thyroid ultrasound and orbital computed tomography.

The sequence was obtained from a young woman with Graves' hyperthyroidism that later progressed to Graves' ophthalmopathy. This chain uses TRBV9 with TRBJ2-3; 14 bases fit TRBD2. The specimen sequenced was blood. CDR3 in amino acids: CASSPGLAGGSDTQYF. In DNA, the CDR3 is TGTGCCAGCAGCCCAGGACTAGCGGGAGGATCGGATACGCAGTATTTT.